This TCR beta chain was documented in a study of cytomegalovirus exposure and HLA in healthy donors. Study-level results: An analysis done earlier found most TCR beta V segments productive about 87% or about 30% of the time. In a later analysis, the majority of CMV-associated beta chains seemingly showed HLA restriction.

PCR was performed using 60 Vbeta and 13 Jbeta primers. Sequenced by immunoSEQ multiplex PCR; TCRdb stores in-frame clones only, minus some. Its listing shows under 250,000 clones. A note on this clone: The antigen is not known.

The CDR3 runs to 16 residues. Looked up from germline, CDR1 is LNHDA and CDR2 is SQIVND (reference sequence). V was shortened by 5 bases and J by 1 base, with 17 bases between the two germline ends. The sequenced sample was PBMCs. This receptor was identified in a girl aged 2-15 years in good health and CMV-seropositive. J is TRBJ1-1 and V is TRBV19; TRBD1 might be the D (5 bases). Written as DNA, the CDR3 is TGTGCCAGTAGTTCCGGCAGGGTCTACGGGAACACTGAAGCTTTCTTT. Translating gives CASSSGRVYGNTEAFF.